These 24 T cell receptor beta chains share one sample of origin, sequenced in a study of blood T cells in healthy people across ages. A sample-barcoded 5' primer and a J-beta primer mix were used in a second PCR of about 7 to 12 cycles. In TCRdb, the 5' RACE reads were re-called with MiXCR into one record per CDR3 protein. This table has 850,000 to 1,300,000 distinct CDR3 sequences, 40% to 45% appearing once. The specimen sequenced was blood. Source of these receptors: a woman aged 55-70 years in good health.

J is TRBJ2-5 and V is TRBV20-1; perhaps TRBD1 as D (5 bases). Germline loops: CDR1 DFQATT, CDR2 SNEGSKA (reference sequence). The CDR3 extends over 14 amino acids. V was shortened by 0 bases and J by 2 bases, with 10 bases between the two germline ends. CDR3 amino acids: CSARDGADQETQYF. The DNA for the CDR3 is TGCAGTGCTAGAGATGGGGCAGATCAAGAGACCCAGTACTTC.

The chain employs TRBV3-1 and TRBJ2-3, with 13 bases that match TRBD2. The junction had 9 bases not matched to a gene; V was cut back by 0 bases and J by 3 bases. From germline, CDR1 is LGHDT and CDR2 YNNKEL (reference sequence). The CDR3 has 19 residues. The CDR3 nucleotides read TGTGCCAGCAGCCAAGATCGGAGAAGACTAGCGGGAGGTACAGATACGCAGTATTTT. Its translation: CASSQDRRRLAGGTDTQYF.

This clonotype was recorded a few times. V gene TRBV20-1 combines with J gene TRBJ2-3; tentatively, D is TRBD2 (6 bases). Germline CDR1 DFQATT, CDR2 SNEGSKA (reference sequence). The germline V and J ends were trimmed by 6 bases and 3 bases, with 13 bases remaining between them. This CDR3 region has 13 residues. CDR3 sequence: CSAILARTDTQYF. In nucleotides, the CDR3 is TGCAGTGCCATCCTAGCGAGGACAGATACGCAGTATTTT.

The rearrangement joins TRBV12-3 or TRBV12-4 to TRBJ2-7, with 7 bases aligning to TRBD1. V lost 5 bases, J lost 4 bases, and 11 bases stayed unmatched. CDR3 length: 15 amino acids. This chain's CDR3 is CASSAQRDSEYEQYF. The CDR3 DNA reads TGTGCCAGCAGTGCCCAGAGGGACAGTGAGTACGAGCAGTACTTC.

This clonotype came up a few times. V is TRBV6-2 or TRBV6-3 and J is TRBJ2-6; D gene ambiguous. The CDR3 length is 15 residues. Trimming pared 6 bases from V and 7 bases from J, leaving 16 bases between. Germline loops: CDR1 MNHEY, CDR2 SVGEGT. The CDR3 loop is CASSLITGVANVLTF. In DNA form, the CDR3 reads TGTGCCAGCAGCCTTATCACTGGTGTCGCCAACGTCCTGACTTTC.

The rearrangement uses TRBV13 and TRBJ2-7; the match to TRBD1 covers 9 bases. V trimming: 5 bases; J trimming: 3 bases; junction bases outside the gene matches: 5. Looked up from germline, CDR1 is PRHDT and CDR2 is FYEKMQ (reference sequence). CDR3 size: 14 residues. The CDR3 spells CASSKEGQGYEQYF. The CDR3 DNA follows: TGTGCCAGCAGCAAAGAGGGACAGGGCTACGAGCAGTACTTC.

V is TRBV9 and J is TRBJ2-7; possible D gene TRBD2, 6 bases. V dropped 0 bases and J dropped 4 bases, with 14 bases sitting between them. The germline gives CDR1 SGDLS, CDR2 YYNGEE. The CDR3 consists of 15 residues. Here the CDR3 reads CASSVDGSGWYEQYF. The CDR3 DNA reads as TGTGCCAGCAGCGTAGATGGTAGCGGATGGTACGAGCAGTACTTC.

J is TRBJ2-7 and V is TRBV5-6; D is tentatively TRBD1 or TRBD2 (5 bases each). The CDR3 is 15 residues long. Germline V CDR1 and CDR2: SGHDT, YYEEEE. V shed 3 bases and J shed 7 bases, with 20 bases lying between them. CDR3: CASSSPGRGYNEQYF. The CDR3 DNA reads as TGTGCCAGCAGCTCCCCAGGGAGAGGGTACAATGAGCAGTACTTC.

This chain connects TRBV10-1 to TRBJ2-5; 7 nucleotides match TRBD1. V was pared by 0 bases and J by 5 bases, with 3 bases of the junction left unmatched. The CDR3 covers 14 residues. Germline CDR1 is WNHNN and CDR2 is SYGVQD (reference sequence). CDR3 bases: TGCGCCAGCAGTGAGTCAGACAGGGTGGAGACCCAGTACTTC. Translating it yields CASSESDRVETQYF.

In DNA, the CDR3 is TGTGCCACCAGCCCAGCGGGAGGGTTAACCTACAATGAGCAGTTCTTC. This gives the protein CATSPAGGLTYNEQFF. V is TRBV15 and J is TRBJ2-1; 10 positions match TRBD2. The V segment lost 5 bases and the J segment 2 bases; nucleotides outside the gene matches: 6. The V gene's germline CDR1 is LNHNV and CDR2 YYDKDF (reference sequence). CDR3 size: 16 residues.

This clonotype was found a few times. J is TRBJ2-3 and V is TRBV3-1, with D perhaps matching TRBD1 or TRBD2 (5 bases each). CDR3 length: 10 residues. V lost 6 bases and J 8 bases, leaving 6 bases between the germline ends. Germline-derived CDR1 and CDR2 are LGHDT and YNNKEL (reference sequence). The CDR3 sequence: CASRRGTQYF. CDR3 sequence (DNA): TGTGCCAGCAGGAGGGGTACGCAGTATTTT.

The chain uses TRBV21-1 and TRBJ1-5; the listed D gene, TRBD1, was not tested against the DNA. TRBV21-1 is classified as a pseudogene. CDR3 length: 15 amino acids. DNA for the CDR3: TGTGCCAGCAGCAGAAGACAGGGGAGCAATCAGCCCCAGCATTTT. Its protein is CASSRRQGSNQPQHF.

The rearrangement links TRBV11-2 to TRBJ2-3; D call uncertain. V lost 0 bases and J lost 4, with 11 bases in between. Looked up from germline, CDR1 is SGHAT and CDR2 is FQNNGV. This CDR3 spans 15 amino acids. The CDR3 DNA reads TGTGCCAGCAGCTTAGATCCCCCCAGACCAGATACGCAGTATTTT. Translated, it gives CASSLDPPRPDTQYF.

The chain has TRBV9 and TRBJ1-2; 8 nucleotides match TRBD1. Germline loops: CDR1 SGDLS, CDR2 YYNGEE. The CDR3 consists of 12 residues. After removal of 6 bases from V and 5 bases from J, the junction contained 3 bases not matched to a gene. The CDR3 DNA is TGTGCCAGCATGGACAGGGTATATGGCTACACCTTC. Residues: CASMDRVYGYTF.

Notes on this clonotype: A much larger clonotype is one base distant, so this may be a read error. V usage is TRBV6-2 or TRBV6-3 and J usage is TRBJ2-5; D uncertain. The DNA end favors TRBJ2-7, so the J call may be wrong. CDR1 and CDR2 from the germline V gene are MNHEY and SVGEGT. CDR3 length: 11 residues. This CDR3 reads CASSWRYEQYF. The CDR3 DNA follows: TGTGCCAGCAGTTGGCGGTACGAGCAGTACTTC.

This clonotype was picked up a small number of times. The chain has TRBV24-1 and TRBJ2-5; maybe TRBD1 (6 bases). Trimming removed 5 bases from V and 4 bases from J, with 19 bases in between. CDR1 KGHDR and CDR2 SFDVKD come from the germline V gene. The CDR3 is made up of 16 amino acids. The CDR3 loop reads CATSVTGGTLGETQYF. CDR3 nucleotide sequence: TGTGCCACCAGTGTGACAGGTGGTACGCTCGGAGAGACCCAGTACTTC.

This chain joins TRBV18 and TRBJ2-5, with TRBD1 matching over 9 bases. The CDR3 is made up of 15 amino acids. Trimming took 0 bases from V and 6 from J; bases not matched to a gene: 5. CDR1 is KGHSH and CDR2 is LQKENI in the germline V gene. For the CDR3, the DNA is TGTGCCAGCTCACCACCGGGACAGGGCGGGAAGACCCAGTACTTC. This encodes CASSPPGQGGKTQYF.

This clonotype has only a few counts. The rearrangement uses TRBV6-5 and TRBJ2-7; D tentatively reads TRBD1 or TRBD2 (5 bases each). Trimming cost V 2 bases and J 6 bases, with 20 bases left between them. The CDR3 runs 16 residues. Germline CDR1 and CDR2: MNHEY and SVGAGI. The CDR3 loop reads CASSYDGTLAGVEQYF. The DNA for the CDR3 is TGTGCCAGCAGTTACGACGGGACCTTAGCTGGGGTCGAGCAGTACTTC.

In this sample, this clonotype turned up a few times. The chain couples TRBV6-5 to TRBJ2-1, with TRBD1 as a possible D gene (6 bases). CDR3 size: 15 residues. The V gene's germline CDR1 is MNHEY and CDR2 SVGAGI. V was pared by 2 bases and J by 3 bases, with 11 bases between. The CDR3 DNA sequence: TGTGCCAGCAGTTACGGGACACACGTCTACAATGAGCAGTTCTTC. Protein: CASSYGTHVYNEQFF.

The chain couples TRBV28 to TRBJ1-2; D might be TRBD1 (6 bases). Germline V CDR1 and CDR2: MDHEN, SYDVKM. The length of the CDR3 is 12 residues. Trimming left V 10 bases short and J 5 bases short, with 14 bases between. CDR3 sequence (DNA): TGTGCCACCGGTCGGACAGAGTATGGCTACACCTTC. It encodes CATGRTEYGYTF.

This clonotype was counted once. V is TRBV2 and J is TRBJ2-5, with 8 bases matching TRBD2. The CDR3 has 15 residues. V lost 5 bases and J lost 1; bases outside the gene matches: 6. The germline V gene has CDR1 SNHLY and CDR2 FYNNEI. CDR3 in DNA: TGTGCCAGCAGTCGCCAGACTAGCGCCCAAGAGACCCAGTACTTC. Its translation is CASSRQTSAQETQYF.

This rearrangement joins TRBV20-1 to TRBJ2-7; D is perhaps TRBD1 (6 bases). Deletions cut 6 bases from V and 2 bases from J, with 11 bases between. Germline V gene lookup returns CDR1 DFQATT and CDR2 SNEGSKA (reference sequence). This CDR3 is 12 amino acids long. CDR3 nucleotides: TGCAGTGCCCACAACAGGGCCTACGAGCAGTACTTC. Translation gives CSAHNRAYEQYF.

This clonotype occurred many times. The rearrangement links TRBV6-6 to TRBJ2-3; D is unclear. CDR1 MNHNY and CDR2 SVGAGI come from the germline V gene (reference sequence). This CDR3 has 13 residues. Trimming pared 6 bases from V and 2 bases from J, leaving 9 bases between. CDR3 DNA: TGTGCCAGCAGGGGCCCGGCCACAGATACGCAGTATTTT. Its protein is CASRGPATDTQYF.

The rearrangement links TRBV29-1 to TRBJ2-4; 8 bases are shared with TRBD1. The DNA end is a closer match to TRBJ2-7, so the J assignment may be wrong. Germline V gene lookup returns CDR1 SQVTM and CDR2 ANQGSEA. The CDR3 loop spans 15 amino acids. The chain's CDR3 is CSISAEDRVGNEQYF. For the CDR3, the DNA is TGCAGCATCTCAGCCGAGGACAGGGTCGGGAACGAGCAGTACTTC.